Listed below are T cell receptor beta chains from one sample, sequenced in a study of identifying expanded T cells in peripheral blood. The assay was immunoSEQ multiplex PCR, and TCRdb's table has in-frame clones only and misses some. This table has under 70,000 clones, around 87% appearing once. The sample consisted of blood. The receptors were sampled from a person aged 18 to 75 in good health. Both conserved end residues are part of each CDR3. Each record gives: clone size, J gene, D gene, V gene, CDR3 protein, CDR3 DNA. A D gene is named only where the DNA matches it firmly. Only some rows state a clone size, as once, few, many or a class for expanded clones.

.	TRBJ2-1	.	TRBV6-4	CASNPQPEQFF	TGTGCCAGCAACCCCCAGCCTGAGCAGTTCTTC
few	TRBJ2-7	.	TRBV18	CASSPGSEGYEQYF	TGTGCCAGCTCACCAGGGAGCGAGGGATACGAGCAGTACTTC
.	TRBJ2-1	.	TRBV7-6	CASSYVDNEQFF	TGTGCCAGCAGCTATGTAGACAATGAGCAGTTCTTC
once	TRBJ2-7	TRBD2	TRBV10-3	CAISGAGGYEQYF	TGTGCCATCAGTGGGGCGGGGGGCTACGAGCAGTACTTC
.	TRBJ2-1	.	TRBV18	CASSPQSLQNEQFF	TGTGCCAGCTCACCCCAAAGTCTCCAGAATGAGCAGTTCTTC
.	TRBJ2-7	.	TRBV30	CAWSPEPGEQYF	TGTGCCTGGAGCCCGGAGCCTGGCGAGCAGTACTTC
.	TRBJ2-7	TRBD1	TRBV19	CASSMAPGQGAYEQYF	TGTGCCAGTAGTATGGCGCCGGGACAGGGAGCCTACGAGCAGTACTTC
.	TRBJ2-3	TRBD2	TRBV6-4	CASGRETDTQYF	TGTGCCAGCGGGCGGGAGACAGATACGCAGTATTTT
.	TRBJ2-7	TRBD1	TRBV11-2	CASSLGPGTGGYEQYF	TGTGCCAGCAGCTTAGGCCCCGGGACAGGGGGATACGAGCAGTACTTC
.	TRBJ2-3	TRBD2	TRBV9	CASSVVGRGDSTDTQYF	TGTGCCAGCAGCGTAGTTGGGCGGGGGGACAGCACAGATACGCAGTATTTT
.	TRBJ1-2	TRBD1	TRBV9	CASSVVPSTGGPNGYTF	TGTGCCAGCAGCGTAGTCCCCTCTACAGGGGGCCCTAATGGCTACACCTTC
once	TRBJ2-5	TRBD1	TRBV29-1	CSVARGTQGAETQYF	TGCAGCGTTGCCCGGGGAACCCAGGGGGCCGAGACCCAGTACTTC
.	TRBJ2-5	TRBD2	TRBV19	CASSVSGRALIETQYF	TGTGCCAGTAGTGTTAGCGGGAGGGCTTTGATAGAGACCCAGTACTTC
.	TRBJ2-7	TRBD1	TRBV5-1	CASGTGQGRSYEQYF	TGCGCCAGCGGGACCGGACAGGGGCGCTCCTACGAGCAGTACTTC
.	TRBJ1-2	.	TRBV28	CASRPGSYGYTF	TGTGCCAGCAGACCAGGTTCTTATGGCTACACCTTC
few	TRBJ1-6	.	TRBV6-1	CATQYDNPSPLHF	TGTGCCACCCAGTACGACAACCCCTCACCCCTCCACTTT
.	TRBJ1-3	.	TRBV5-5	CASSLEGVSGNTIYF	TGTGCCAGCAGCTTGGAGGGCGTCTCTGGAAACACCATATATTTT
few	TRBJ1-5	.	TRBV11-2	CASSLPGNGQPQHF	TGTGCCAGCAGCTTACCAGGGAATGGACAGCCCCAGCATTTT
.	TRBJ1-3	.	TRBV30	CAWGNSGNTIYF	TGTGCCTGGGGCAACTCTGGAAACACCATATATTTT
.	TRBJ1-2	.	TRBV19	CASSTGASYGYTF	TGTGCCAGTAGTACAGGGGCTAGCTATGGCTACACCTTC
.	TRBJ2-3	TRBD2	TRBV5-6	CASSFELAGSSTDTQYF	TGTGCCAGCAGCTTTGAACTAGCGGGTTCGAGCACAGATACGCAGTATTTT
.	TRBJ2-6	.	TRBV6-1	CASSEDQGTGANVLTF	TGTGCCAGCAGTGAAGACCAGGGCACTGGGGCCAACGTCCTGACTTTC
.	TRBJ2-7	TRBD2	TRBV5-4	CASSLGLADAYEQYF	TGTGCCAGCAGCTTGGGGCTAGCGGACGCCTACGAGCAGTACTTC
.	TRBJ2-3	.	TRBV9	CASSVEGRSTDTQYF	TGTGCCAGCAGCGTAGAGGGACGGAGCACAGATACGCAGTATTTT
.	TRBJ1-4	.	TRBV5-5	CASSFQGTEKLFF	TGTGCCAGCAGCTTCCAGGGGACTGAAAAACTGTTTTTT
.	TRBJ1-3	.	TRBV5-1	CASSLEISGTSGNTIYF	TGCGCCAGCAGCTTGGAGATCTCAGGCACCTCTGGAAACACCATATATTTT
.	TRBJ1-1	.	TRBV2	CASLSSVHTEAFF	TGTGCCAGCCTCTCCTCGGTTCATACTGAAGCTTTCTTT
.	TRBJ2-1	.	TRBV9	CASSYRTETHNEQFF	TGTGCCAGCAGCTACCGGACAGAAACCCACAATGAGCAGTTCTTC